This T cell receptor (beta chain) was retrieved from a study of blood T cell repertoires in COVID-19. Overall study context: PBMCs, B-cell-depleted T cells, or T cells were the source of the cDNA or gDNA that made up the material.

The germline gives CDR1 LGHDT, CDR2 YNNKEL (reference sequence). Trimming took 4 bases from V and 5 from J; bases not matched to a gene: 7. CDR3 length equals 15 residues. Clones were read by immunoSEQ multiplex PCR, and TCRdb kept only the in-frame ones, dropping some. Among around 250,000 clones listed, about four fifths were seen once. The receptor was isolated from a woman aged 18 to 35 with acute or convalescent COVID-19. This chain uses TRBV3-1 (or the pseudogene TRBV3-2) with TRBJ1-4, with 7 bases aligning to TRBD1. Sequenced material: peripheral blood. As DNA, the CDR3 is TGTGCCAGCAGCCCGTCCGGGACAGTCAATGAAAAACTGTTTTTT. This gives the protein CASSPSGTVNEKLFF.